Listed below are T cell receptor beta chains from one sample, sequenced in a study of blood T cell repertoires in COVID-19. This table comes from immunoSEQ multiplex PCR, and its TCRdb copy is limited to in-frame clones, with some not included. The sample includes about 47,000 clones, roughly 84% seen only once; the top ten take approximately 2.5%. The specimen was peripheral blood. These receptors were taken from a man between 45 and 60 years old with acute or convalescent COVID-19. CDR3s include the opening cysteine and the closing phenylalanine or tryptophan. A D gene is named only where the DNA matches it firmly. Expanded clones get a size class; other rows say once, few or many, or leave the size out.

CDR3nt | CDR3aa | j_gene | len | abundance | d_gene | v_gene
TGTGCCAGCAGCCGACTAGCGGATTCCTACGAGCAGTACTTC | CASSRLADSYEQYF | TRBJ2-7 | 14 | NA | TRBD2 | TRBV11-2
TGTGCCAGCAGTGAATTTGACAGGGGGCCCGCTGAAGCTTTCTTT | CASSEFDRGPAEAFF | TRBJ1-1 | 15 | NA | TRBD1 | TRBV2
TGTGCCAGCAGTTCCCAAACTGGGACAAACTATGGCTACACCTTC | CASSSQTGTNYGYTF | TRBJ1-2 | 15 | NA | NA | TRBV27
TGTGCCAGTAGTCTAGGACAGGGTTGGACCGGGGAGCTGTTTTTT | CASSLGQGWTGELFF | TRBJ2-2 | 15 | NA | TRBD1 | TRBV19
TGTGCCAGCACAAACGACAGGGGGATTGGAAACACCATATATTTT | CASTNDRGIGNTIYF | TRBJ1-3 | 15 | few | TRBD1 | TRBV6-6
TGTGCCAGCAGTTCTCGGGACAGGGGGCGGACCGGGGAGCTGTTTTTT | CASSSRDRGRTGELFF | TRBJ2-2 | 16 | NA | TRBD1 | TRBV28
TGTGCCAGCAGCGTATGGACAGGATCTGGAAACACCATATATTTT | CASSVWTGSGNTIYF | TRBJ1-3 | 15 | NA | TRBD1 | TRBV11-2
TGTGCCAGTAGTGCCCTAAACTATGGCTACACCTTC | CASSALNYGYTF | TRBJ1-2 | 12 | NA | NA | TRBV19
TGTGCCACCGCCGCGGGAGATAGCGGGATCAAACACTACAATGAGCAGTTCTTC | CATAAGDSGIKHYNEQFF | TRBJ2-1 | 18 | NA | TRBD2 | TRBV24-1
TGTGCCAGCAGAGTAGGACTAGCGGGGCAGATAGATACGCAGTATTTT | CASRVGLAGQIDTQYF | TRBJ2-3 | 16 | NA | TRBD2 | TRBV2
TGCGCCAGCAGCCGAGGGACAGGGCAGCACGAGCAGTACTTC | CASSRGTGQHEQYF | TRBJ2-7 | 14 | NA | TRBD1 | TRBV4-1
TGTGCCTGGAGCCCACAGGTCTTAGCGGATTCACCCCTCCACTTT | CAWSPQVLADSPLHF | TRBJ1-6 | 15 | few | NA | TRBV30
TGTGCCGTCAGCGGGTCTAGCACAGATACGCAGTATTTT | CAVSGSSTDTQYF | TRBJ2-3 | 13 | NA | NA | TRBV10-3
TGTGCCAGCAGCCTAGGGACTAGCGGGGCGAAGACCCAGTACTTC | CASSLGTSGAKTQYF | TRBJ2-5 | 15 | NA | TRBD2 | TRBV7-8
TGTGCCAGCAGTTATGGGACAGTTAACTATGGCTACACCTTC | CASSYGTVNYGYTF | TRBJ1-2 | 14 | NA | TRBD1 | TRBV6-5
TGTGCCAGCAGTCGTACAACAGGGGGTAGCAATCAGCCCCAGCATTTT | CASSRTTGGSNQPQHF | TRBJ1-5 | 16 | NA | TRBD1 | TRBV28
TGTGCCAGCAGCGTAACTGACTACCAAGAGACCCAGTACTTC | CASSVTDYQETQYF | TRBJ2-5 | 14 | NA | NA | TRBV9
TGTGCCAGCAGCCTCGACTACTCCTACAATGAGCAGTTCTTC | CASSLDYSYNEQFF | TRBJ2-1 | 14 | NA | NA | TRBV7-8
TGCGCCAGCAGCTTGCCCTCTATTAATGAGCAGTTCTTC | CASSLPSINEQFF | TRBJ2-1 | 13 | NA | NA | TRBV5-1
TGTGCCAGCAGCAAAGAAGCGGGTAGCTACAATGAGCAGTTCTTC | CASSKEAGSYNEQFF | TRBJ2-1 | 15 | NA | NA | TRBV25-1
TGTGCCAGTAGTATCGGGGGCGGGGGACAGGGGAAGACCGGGGAGCTGTTTTTT | CASSIGGGGQGKTGELFF | TRBJ2-2 | 18 | NA | TRBD1 | TRBV19
TGTGCCAGCAGCTTGAGTGGGCAGTACACCGGGGAGCTGTTTTTT | CASSLSGQYTGELFF | TRBJ2-2 | 15 | NA | NA | TRBV11-2
TGTGCCAGCAGCCAAGGTGGACACAACACTGAAGCTTTCTTT | CASSQGGHNTEAFF | TRBJ1-1 | 14 | NA | NA | TRBV14
TGTGCCACCAGTGATACCGCGAGGTCTAACTATGGCTACACCTTC | CATSDTARSNYGYTF | TRBJ1-2 | 15 | NA | NA | TRBV24-1
TGTGCCTGCGAGGGGGGGAATGGCTACACCTTC | CACEGGNGYTF | TRBJ1-2 | 11 | NA | NA | TRBV30
TGCGCCAGCAGCCAGAACACTGAAGCTTTCTTT | CASSQNTEAFF | TRBJ1-1 | 11 | few | NA | TRBV5-1
TGTGCCAGCCAGGGACAGGACTACAATGAGCAGTTCTTC | CASQGQDYNEQFF | TRBJ2-1 | 13 | NA | TRBD1 | TRBV13
TGTGCCAGCAGCTTGGGACTAGCGGGAGGGATTATCACAGATACGCAGTATTTT | CASSLGLAGGIITDTQYF | TRBJ2-3 | 18 | NA | TRBD2 | TRBV7-9